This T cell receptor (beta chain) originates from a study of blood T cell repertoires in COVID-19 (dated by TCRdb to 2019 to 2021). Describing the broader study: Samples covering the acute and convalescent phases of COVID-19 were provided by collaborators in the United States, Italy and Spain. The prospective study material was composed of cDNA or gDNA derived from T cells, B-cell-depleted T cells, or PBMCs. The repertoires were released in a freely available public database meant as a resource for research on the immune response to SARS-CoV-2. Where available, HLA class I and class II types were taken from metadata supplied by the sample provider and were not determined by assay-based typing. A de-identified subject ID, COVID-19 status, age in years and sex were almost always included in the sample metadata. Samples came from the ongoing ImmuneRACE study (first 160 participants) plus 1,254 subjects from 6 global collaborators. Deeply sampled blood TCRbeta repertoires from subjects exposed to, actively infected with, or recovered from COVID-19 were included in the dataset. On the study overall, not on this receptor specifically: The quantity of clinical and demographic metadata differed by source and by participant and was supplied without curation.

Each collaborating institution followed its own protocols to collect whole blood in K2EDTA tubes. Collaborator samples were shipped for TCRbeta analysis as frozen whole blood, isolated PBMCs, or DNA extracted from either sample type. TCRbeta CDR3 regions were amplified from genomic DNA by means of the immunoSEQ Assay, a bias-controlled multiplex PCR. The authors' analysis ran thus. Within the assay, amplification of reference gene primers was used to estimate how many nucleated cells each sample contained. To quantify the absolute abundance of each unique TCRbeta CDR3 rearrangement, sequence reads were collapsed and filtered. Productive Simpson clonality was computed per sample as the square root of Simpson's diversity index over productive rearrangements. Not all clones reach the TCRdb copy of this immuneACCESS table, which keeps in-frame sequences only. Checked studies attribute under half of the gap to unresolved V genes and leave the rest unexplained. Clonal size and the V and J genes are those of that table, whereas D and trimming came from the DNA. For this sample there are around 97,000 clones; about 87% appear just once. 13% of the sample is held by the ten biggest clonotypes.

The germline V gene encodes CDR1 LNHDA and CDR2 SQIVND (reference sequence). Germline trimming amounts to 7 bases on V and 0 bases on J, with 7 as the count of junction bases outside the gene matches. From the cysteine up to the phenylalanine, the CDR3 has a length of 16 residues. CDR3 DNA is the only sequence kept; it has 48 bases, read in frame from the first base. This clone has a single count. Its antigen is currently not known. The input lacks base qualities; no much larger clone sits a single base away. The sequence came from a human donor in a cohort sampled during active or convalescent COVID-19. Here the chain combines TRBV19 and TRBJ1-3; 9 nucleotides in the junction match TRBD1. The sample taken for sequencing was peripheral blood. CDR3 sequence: CASTDRGGYSGNTIYF. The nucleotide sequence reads TGTGCCAGTACCGACAGGGGGGGGTACTCTGGAAACACCATATATTTT.